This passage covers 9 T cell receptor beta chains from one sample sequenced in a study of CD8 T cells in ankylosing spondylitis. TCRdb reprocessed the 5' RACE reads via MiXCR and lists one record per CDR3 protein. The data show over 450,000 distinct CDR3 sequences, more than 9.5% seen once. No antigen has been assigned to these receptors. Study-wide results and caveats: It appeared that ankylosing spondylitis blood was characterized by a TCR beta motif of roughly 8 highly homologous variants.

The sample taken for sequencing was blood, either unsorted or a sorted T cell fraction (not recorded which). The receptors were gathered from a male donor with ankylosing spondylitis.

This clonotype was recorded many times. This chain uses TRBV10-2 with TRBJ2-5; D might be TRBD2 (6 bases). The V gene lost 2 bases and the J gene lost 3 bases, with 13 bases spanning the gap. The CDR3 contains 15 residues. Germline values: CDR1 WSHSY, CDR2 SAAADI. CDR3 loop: CASSEPLGGKETQYF. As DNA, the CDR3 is TGCGCCAGCAGTGAGCCCCTTGGGGGGAAAGAGACCCAGTACTTC.

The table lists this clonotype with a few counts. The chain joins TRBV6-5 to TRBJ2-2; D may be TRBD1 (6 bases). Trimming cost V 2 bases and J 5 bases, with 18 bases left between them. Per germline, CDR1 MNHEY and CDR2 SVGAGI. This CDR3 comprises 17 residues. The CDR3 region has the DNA TGTGCCAGCAGTTACGGGAGACAGGTCGTAGGGACCGGGGAGCTGTTTTTT. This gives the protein CASSYGRQVVGTGELFF.

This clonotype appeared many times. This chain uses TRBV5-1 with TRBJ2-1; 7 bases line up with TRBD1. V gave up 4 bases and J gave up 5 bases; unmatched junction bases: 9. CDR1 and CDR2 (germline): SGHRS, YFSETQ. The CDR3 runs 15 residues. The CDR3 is CASSGSGTANNEQFF. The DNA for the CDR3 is TGCGCCAGCAGCGGGTCCGGGACAGCAAACAATGAGCAGTTCTTC.

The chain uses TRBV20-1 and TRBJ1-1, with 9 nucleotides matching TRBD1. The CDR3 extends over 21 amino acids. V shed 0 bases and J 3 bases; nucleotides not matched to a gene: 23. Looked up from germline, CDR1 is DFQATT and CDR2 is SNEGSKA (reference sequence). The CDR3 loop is CSARDRILRQGEIFGDTEAFF. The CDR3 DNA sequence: TGCAGTGCTAGAGATAGGATATTGAGACAGGGGGAAATTTTTGGGGACACTGAAGCTTTCTTT.

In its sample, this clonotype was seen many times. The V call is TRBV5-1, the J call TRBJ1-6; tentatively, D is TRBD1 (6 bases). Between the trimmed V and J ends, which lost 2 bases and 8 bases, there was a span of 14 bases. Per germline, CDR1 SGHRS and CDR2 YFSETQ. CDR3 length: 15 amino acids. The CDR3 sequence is CASSFNRDADSPLHF. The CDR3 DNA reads TGCGCCAGCAGCTTCAACAGGGATGCGGATTCACCCCTCCACTTT.

The CDR3 coding sequence is TGCGCCAGCAGTGAGACGCGGGATGTCTCCGAGACCCAGTACTTC. This gives the protein CASSETRDVSETQYF. The V call is TRBV10-2, the J call TRBJ2-5, with a tentative D call TRBD2 (6 bases). V lost 2 bases to trimming and J lost 5 bases, with 15 bases between them. This CDR3 region has 15 residues. CDR1 and CDR2 from the germline V gene are WSHSY and SAAADI.

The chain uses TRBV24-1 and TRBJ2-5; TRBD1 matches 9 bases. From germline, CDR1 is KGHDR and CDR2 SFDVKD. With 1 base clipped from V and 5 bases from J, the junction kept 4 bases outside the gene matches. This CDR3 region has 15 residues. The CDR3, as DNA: TGTGCCACCAGTGATTTAGGGACAGGGAAGGAGACCCAGTACTTC. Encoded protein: CATSDLGTGKETQYF.

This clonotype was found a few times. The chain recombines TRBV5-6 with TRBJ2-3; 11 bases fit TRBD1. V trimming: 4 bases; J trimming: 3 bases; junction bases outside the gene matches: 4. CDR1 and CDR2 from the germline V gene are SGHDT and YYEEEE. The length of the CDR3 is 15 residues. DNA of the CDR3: TGTGCCAGCAGCACCGGACAGGGGGCAACAGATACGCAGTATTTT. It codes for CASSTGQGATDTQYF.

CDR3 in amino acids: CASISMGGYTEAFF. The CDR3 region has the DNA TGTGCCAGCATCTCTATGGGGGGATACACTGAAGCTTTCTTT. The chain has TRBV7-8 and TRBJ1-1; TRBD1 is a possible D gene (5 bases). The CDR3 has 14 amino acids. The V gene's germline CDR1 is SGHVS and CDR2 FQNEAQ. Trimming took off 7 bases at V and 3 bases at J, with 15 bases between the two ends. Full variable domain (missing parts from reference TRBV7-8 and TRBJ1-1): GAGVSQSPRYKVAKRGQDVALRCDPISGHVSLFWYQQALGQGPEFLTYFQNEAQLDKSGLPSDRFFAERPEGSVSTLKIQRTQQEDSAVYLCASISMGGYTEAFFGQGTRLTVV.